The subject of this entry is one T cell receptor (beta chain). Authors' data handling: From reference gene primer amplification, estimates of nucleated cell counts were derived. Produced via immunoSEQ multiplex PCR; TCRdb's table is partial and in-frame only. That table is the source of V, J and clone size, and D and trimming were worked out from the DNA. The sample records 25,000 to 30,000 clones, around 91% being singletons. The data derive from a study of blood T cell repertoires in COVID-19. At the level of the study: Whether acute or convalescent, the COVID-19 samples came from the United States, Italy and Spain. Sample material is recorded as cDNA or gDNA derived from T cells, B-cell-depleted T cells, or PBMCs.

Unmatched junction bases numbered 6, after V lost 6 bases and J lost 1 base. Germline assignment: CDR1 MNHEY and CDR2 SMNVEV (reference sequence). This CDR3 comprises 15 residues. The sequence was obtained from a man aged 60 to 75 with acute or convalescent COVID-19. The specimen was peripheral blood. The chain carries TRBV27 and TRBJ1-1; 9 bases align to TRBD1. The CDR3 nucleotides read TGTGCCAGCAGGGGACAGGGTGGAGGGAACACTGAAGCTTTCTTT. It yields the protein CASRGQGGGNTEAFF.